This T cell receptor beta chain was retrieved from a study of a mutant IDH1 vaccine in newly diagnosed glioma. Findings and limits, study-wide: Induction of immune responses by the vaccine occurred in 85% to 95% of patients. Pseudoprogression appears to have had no connection to changes in top peripheral T cell clonotypes.

Time point described: week 47, end of study. Each dose delivered 300 ug of mutant IDH1 20-mer peptide subcutaneously with imiquimod. Weeks 1, 3, 5, 7, 11, 15, 19 and 23 were when patients received their eight vaccinations. Unmatched junction bases numbered 8, after V lost 5 bases and J lost 5 bases. This CDR3 comprises 15 residues. Germline V lookup: CDR1 LNHDA, CDR2 SQIVND (reference sequence). A note on this clone: Its specificity is not known.

The method was immunoSEQ multiplex PCR; TCRdb's version includes in-frame clones alone and lacks a portion of them. The sample holds 75,000 to 95,000 clones, about nine tenths seen once. The starting material was PBMCs, obtained from a glioma patient whose treatment included an IDH1 peptide vaccine. The gene calls are TRBV19 and TRBJ2-5; 10 nucleotides match TRBD2. The sequence came from a woman in her forties or fifties with glioma. DNA for the CDR3: TGTGCCAGTAGTTCGCTAGCGGGAGTGGCGGAGACCCAGTACTTC. It codes for CASSSLAGVAETQYF. Filled out from reference TRBV19 and TRBJ2-5, the complete variable domain reads DGGITQSPKYLFRKEGQNVTLSCEQNLNHDAMYWYRQDPGQGLRLIYYSQIVNDFQKGDIAEGYSVSREKKESFPLTVTSAQKNPTAFYLCASSSLAGVAETQYFGPGTRLLVL.